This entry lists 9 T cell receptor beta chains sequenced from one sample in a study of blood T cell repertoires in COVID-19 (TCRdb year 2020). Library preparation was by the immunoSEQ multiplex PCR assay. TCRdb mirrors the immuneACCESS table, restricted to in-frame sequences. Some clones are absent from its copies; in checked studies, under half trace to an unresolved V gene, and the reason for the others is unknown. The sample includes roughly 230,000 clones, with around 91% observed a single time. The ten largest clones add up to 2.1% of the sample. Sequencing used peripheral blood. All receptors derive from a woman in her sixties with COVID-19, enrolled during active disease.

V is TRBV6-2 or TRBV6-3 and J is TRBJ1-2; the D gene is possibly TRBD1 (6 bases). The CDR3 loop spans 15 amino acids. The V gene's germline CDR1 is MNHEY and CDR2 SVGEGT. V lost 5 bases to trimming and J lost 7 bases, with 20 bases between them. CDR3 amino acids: CASSPSGTSGVGYTF. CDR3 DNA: TGTGCCAGCAGTCCCTCCGGGACATCAGGCGTTGGCTACACCTTC.

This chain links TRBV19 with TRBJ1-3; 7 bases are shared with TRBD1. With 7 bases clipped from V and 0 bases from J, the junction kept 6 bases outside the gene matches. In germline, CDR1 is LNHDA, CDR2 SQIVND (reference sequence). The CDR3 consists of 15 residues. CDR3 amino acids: CASTQGQYSGNTIYF. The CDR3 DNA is TGTGCCAGTACCCAGGGACAGTACTCTGGAAACACCATATATTTT.

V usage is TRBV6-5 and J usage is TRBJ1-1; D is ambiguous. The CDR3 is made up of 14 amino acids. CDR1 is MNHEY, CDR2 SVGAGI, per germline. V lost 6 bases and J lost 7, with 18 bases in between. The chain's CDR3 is CASSVGSEGDEAFF. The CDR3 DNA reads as TGTGCCAGCAGCGTGGGGAGTGAGGGCGATGAAGCTTTCTTT.

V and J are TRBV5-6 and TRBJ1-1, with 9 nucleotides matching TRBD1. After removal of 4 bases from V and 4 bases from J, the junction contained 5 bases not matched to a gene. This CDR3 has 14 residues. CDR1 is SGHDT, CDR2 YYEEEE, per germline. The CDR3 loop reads CASSVTGGGTEAFF. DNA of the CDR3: TGTGCCAGCAGCGTAACAGGGGGCGGCACTGAAGCTTTCTTT.

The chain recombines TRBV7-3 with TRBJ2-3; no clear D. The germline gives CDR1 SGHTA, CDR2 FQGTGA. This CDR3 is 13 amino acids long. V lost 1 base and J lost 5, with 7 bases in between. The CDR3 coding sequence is TGTGCCAGCAGCTTAATTACCGGAGATACGCAGTATTTT. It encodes CASSLITGDTQYF.

CDR3 DNA: TGTGCCTCACAGGGAACTGGGGCCAACGTCCTGACTTTC. Translating it yields CASQGTGANVLTF. This sequence joins TRBV10-3 and TRBJ2-6, with D possibly matching TRBD1 (6 bases). Germline values: CDR1 ENHRY, CDR2 SYGVKD. V dropped 11 bases and J dropped 2 bases, with 10 bases sitting between them. The CDR3 length is 13 residues.

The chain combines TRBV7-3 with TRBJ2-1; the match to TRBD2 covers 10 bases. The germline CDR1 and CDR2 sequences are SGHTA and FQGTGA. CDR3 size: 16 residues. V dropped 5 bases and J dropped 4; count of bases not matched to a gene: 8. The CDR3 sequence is CASSPHSGGPYNEQFF. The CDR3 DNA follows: TGTGCCAGCAGCCCACATAGCGGGGGGCCTTACAATGAGCAGTTCTTC.

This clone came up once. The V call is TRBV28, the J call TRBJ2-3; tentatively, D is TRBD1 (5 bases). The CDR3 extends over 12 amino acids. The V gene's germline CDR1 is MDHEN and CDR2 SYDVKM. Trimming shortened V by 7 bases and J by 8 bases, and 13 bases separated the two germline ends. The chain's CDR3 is CASTTRAATQYF. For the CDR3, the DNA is TGTGCCAGCACCACCAGGGCCGCTACGCAGTATTTT. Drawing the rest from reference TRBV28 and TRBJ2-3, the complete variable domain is DVKVTQSSRYLVKRTGEKVFLECVQDMDHENMFWYRQDPGLGLRLIYFSYDVKMKEKGDIPEGYSVSREKKERFSLILESASTNQTSMYLCASTTRAATQYFGPGTRLTVL.

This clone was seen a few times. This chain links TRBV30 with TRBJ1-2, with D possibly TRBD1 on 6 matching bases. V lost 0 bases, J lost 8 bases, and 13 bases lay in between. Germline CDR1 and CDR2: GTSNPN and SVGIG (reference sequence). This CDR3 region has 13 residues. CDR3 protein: CAWSVQGAGGYTF. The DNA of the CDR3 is TGTGCCTGGAGTGTACAGGGTGCCGGCGGCTACACCTTC.